The present T cell receptor (beta chain) was sequenced within a study of T cell responses to AZD1222 COVID-19 vaccine. General study results and limits: It was only 6 or 7 AZD1222 recipients who were seropositive at baseline.

In germline, CDR1 is MGHRA, CDR2 YSYEKL. The CDR3 length is 16 residues. With V trimmed by 0 bases and J by 5 bases, 10 bases remained unmatched. Remarks on this clone: Its antigen is currently unknown.

TCRdb's copy holds only in-frame clones and misses some; the assay was immunoSEQ multiplex PCR. This sample carries some 80,000 clones, approximately 90% of them seen once, and the ten largest clones take approximately 5.7%. The genes are TRBV4-1 and TRBJ2-7; 7 positions match TRBD2. The input for sequencing was peripheral blood, taken on day 0 of AZD1222 vaccination. The clonotype was recovered from an adult in good health. This CDR3 is CASSQEPAGNRNEQYF. CDR3 bases: TGCGCCAGCAGCCAAGAACCAGCGGGGAATAGAAACGAGCAGTACTTC.